Listed below are T cell receptor beta chains from one sample, sequenced in a study of CD4+ T cells in melanoma. The protocol was immunoSEQ multiplex PCR, while the TCRdb copy is restricted to in-frame clones and leaves out a portion. The data hold 11,000 to 15,000 clones, with about 63% observed a single time. Input material: cells from a culture (not recorded whether cultured in vitro). These receptors were collected from a human donor with melanoma. Both conserved end residues are part of each CDR3. The D gene is left open where the match is weak. Size values are once, few and many counts, or a class for expanded clones, and some rows have none.

CDR3nt: TGTGCCAGTAGTATCCGTCGGGGGGAGACCCAGTACTTC
CDR3aa: CASSIRRGETQYF
j_gene: TRBJ2-5
v_gene: TRBV19
len: 13
abundance: few
d_gene: -

CDR3nt: TGTGCCTGGAGTGTAGCGGACGCAAGCCTTCAGTACTTC
CDR3aa: CAWSVADASLQYF
j_gene: TRBJ2-4
v_gene: TRBV30
len: 13
abundance: -
d_gene: -

CDR3nt: TGTGCCAGCAGCTACAGACAGGGGGTCGGATCACCCCTCCACTTT
CDR3aa: CASSYRQGVGSPLHF
j_gene: TRBJ1-6
v_gene: TRBV27
len: 15
abundance: -
d_gene: TRBD1

CDR3nt: TGCGCCAGCAGCCAGATATACAGGGAAGGCTACACCTTC
CDR3aa: CASSQIYREGYTF
j_gene: TRBJ1-2
v_gene: TRBV4-1
len: 13
abundance: few
d_gene: -

CDR3nt: TGTGCCAGTAGTATGCGCCCGGACAGTTACGAGCAGTACTTC
CDR3aa: CASSMRPDSYEQYF
j_gene: TRBJ2-7
v_gene: TRBV19
len: 14
abundance: -
d_gene: -

CDR3nt: TGTGCCAGCAGCGGAGGACTGAGCTCCTACAATGAGCAGTTCTTC
CDR3aa: CASSGGLSSYNEQFF
j_gene: TRBJ2-1
v_gene: TRBV11-2
len: 15
abundance: -
d_gene: -

CDR3nt: TGCAGTGCTAGAGAGAACACTGAAGCTTTCTTT
CDR3aa: CSARENTEAFF
j_gene: TRBJ1-1
v_gene: TRBV20-1
len: 11
abundance: once
d_gene: -

CDR3nt: TGTGCCAGCAGCGGACCGGGGGAGCAGTTCTTC
CDR3aa: CASSGPGEQFF
j_gene: TRBJ2-1
v_gene: TRBV6-6
len: 11
abundance: -
d_gene: -

CDR3nt: TGTGCCAGCAGTGAGAACCGGGGACAGGTGGAGACCCAGTACTTC
CDR3aa: CASSENRGQVETQYF
j_gene: TRBJ2-5
v_gene: TRBV25-1
len: 15
abundance: -
d_gene: TRBD1

CDR3nt: TGCGCCAGCAGTCAACGGGGACAGTCATTCAATCAGCCCCAGCATTTT
CDR3aa: CASSQRGQSFNQPQHF
j_gene: TRBJ1-5
v_gene: TRBV23-1
len: 16
abundance: -
d_gene: TRBD1

CDR3nt: TGTGCCAGCATATCAGGACAGGGGGCCCTCGGGGAGCTGTTTTTT
CDR3aa: CASISGQGALGELFF
j_gene: TRBJ2-2
v_gene: TRBV2
len: 15
abundance: few
d_gene: TRBD1

CDR3nt: TGTGCCAGCTCACCCTTGGGCTTAAACTATGGCTACACCTTC
CDR3aa: CASSPLGLNYGYTF
j_gene: TRBJ1-2
v_gene: TRBV18
len: 14
abundance: -
d_gene: -

CDR3nt: TGTGCCAGCAGCGCAACCGGGACTAGTCCCATGGGCACAGATACGCAGTATTTT
CDR3aa: CASSATGTSPMGTDTQYF
j_gene: TRBJ2-3
v_gene: TRBV7-9
len: 18
abundance: few
d_gene: TRBD2

CDR3nt: TGCAGCGTGGCTCGGTCCGATGGCTACACCTTC
CDR3aa: CSVARSDGYTF
j_gene: TRBJ1-2
v_gene: TRBV29-1
len: 11
abundance: -
d_gene: -

CDR3nt: TGCAGCGTTCGTGGCAGGGGCCTCTACGAGCAGTACTTC
CDR3aa: CSVRGRGLYEQYF
j_gene: TRBJ2-7
v_gene: TRBV29-1
len: 13
abundance: -
d_gene: -

CDR3nt: TGTGCCAGCGGAGTGGGGACCTCCACAGATACGCAGTATTTT
CDR3aa: CASGVGTSTDTQYF
j_gene: TRBJ2-3
v_gene: TRBV2
len: 14
abundance: -
d_gene: -

CDR3nt: TGTGCCAGCAGTGGACAGGGAGTTAACAATCAGCCCCAGCATTTT
CDR3aa: CASSGQGVNNQPQHF
j_gene: TRBJ1-5
v_gene: TRBV2
len: 15
abundance: -
d_gene: TRBD1

CDR3nt: TGCGCCAGCAGCTTTGGACAGGAGCGGTACGAGCAGTACTTC
CDR3aa: CASSFGQERYEQYF
j_gene: TRBJ2-7
v_gene: TRBV5-1
len: 14
abundance: -
d_gene: TRBD1

CDR3nt: TGTGCCAGCGCAAAGACTAGGACTTACACAGATACGCAGTATTTT
CDR3aa: CASAKTRTYTDTQYF
j_gene: TRBJ2-3
v_gene: TRBV6-6
len: 15
abundance: -
d_gene: -

CDR3nt: TGTGCCAGCAGTGCCGGCCACGGCCGGGCTAGCACAGATACGCAGTATTTT
CDR3aa: CASSAGHGRASTDTQYF
j_gene: TRBJ2-3
v_gene: TRBV27
len: 17
abundance: -
d_gene: -

CDR3nt: TGCGCCAGCAGCTTGGCACCGCGGGGGGTCGGGACAGATACGCAGTATTTT
CDR3aa: CASSLAPRGVGTDTQYF
j_gene: TRBJ2-3
v_gene: TRBV5-1
len: 17
abundance: once
d_gene: TRBD2

CDR3nt: TGTGCCAGCAGCTTTGAGTGGACCGGGGAGCTGTTTTTT
CDR3aa: CASSFEWTGELFF
j_gene: TRBJ2-2
v_gene: TRBV7-8
len: 13
abundance: few
d_gene: -

CDR3nt: TGTGCCAGCAGTTGGAACGGGAGATTCAATCAGCCCCAGCATTTT
CDR3aa: CASSWNGRFNQPQHF
j_gene: TRBJ1-5
v_gene: TRBV27
len: 15
abundance: -
d_gene: -

CDR3nt: TGCGCCAGCAGCTCCGGGACAGGGGCTTTAGTGGAAGCTTTCTTT
CDR3aa: CASSSGTGALVEAFF
j_gene: TRBJ1-1
v_gene: TRBV5-1
len: 15
abundance: -
d_gene: TRBD1

CDR3nt: TGTGCCAGCAATTTCCAGGGTACAGATACGCAGTATTTT
CDR3aa: CASNFQGTDTQYF
j_gene: TRBJ2-3
v_gene: TRBV6-1
len: 13
abundance: -
d_gene: -

CDR3nt: TGTGCCAGCAGCTTAGTGTCTGGGGCCAACGTCCTGACTTTC
CDR3aa: CASSLVSGANVLTF
j_gene: TRBJ2-6
v_gene: TRBV13
len: 14
abundance: -
d_gene: -

CDR3nt: TGTGCCAGCAGCGAACAGGGGGCAATAGGAAACACCATATATTTT
CDR3aa: CASSEQGAIGNTIYF
j_gene: TRBJ1-3
v_gene: TRBV2
len: 15
abundance: few
d_gene: TRBD1

CDR3nt: TGCGCCAGCAGCTTGCCAAGAAACAATGAGCAGTTCTTC
CDR3aa: CASSLPRNNEQFF
j_gene: TRBJ2-1
v_gene: TRBV5-1
len: 13
abundance: -
d_gene: -

CDR3nt: TGTGCCAGCAGCTTAAGAAGGGAAGATACGCAGTATTTT
CDR3aa: CASSLRREDTQYF
j_gene: TRBJ2-3
v_gene: TRBV7-8
len: 13
abundance: -
d_gene: -

CDR3nt: TGTGCCATCAGCCGACCTGGAAACACCATATATTTT
CDR3aa: CAISRPGNTIYF
j_gene: TRBJ1-3
v_gene: TRBV10-3
len: 12
abundance: medium-sized
d_gene: -

CDR3nt: TGCGCCAGCAGCCAAGGACAGGGGACCCCTCTCACTGAAGCTTTCTTT
CDR3aa: CASSQGQGTPLTEAFF
j_gene: TRBJ1-1
v_gene: TRBV5-1
len: 16
abundance: -
d_gene: TRBD1

CDR3nt: TGTGCCAGCAGCCGAACTAGAGCGTCCTACGAGCAGTACTTC
CDR3aa: CASSRTRASYEQYF
j_gene: TRBJ2-7
v_gene: TRBV11-3
len: 14
abundance: -
d_gene: -

CDR3nt: TGTGCCAGCAGCTTTTCAGGGGGGAATGAAAAACTGTTTTTT
CDR3aa: CASSFSGGNEKLFF
j_gene: TRBJ1-4
v_gene: TRBV7-9
len: 14
abundance: -
d_gene: TRBD1

CDR3nt: TGTGCCAGCTCACCGACGTCTAACACTGAAGCTTTCTTT
CDR3aa: CASSPTSNTEAFF
j_gene: TRBJ1-1
v_gene: TRBV18
len: 13
abundance: -
d_gene: -

CDR3nt: TGTGCCAGCAGCCCGCAGACCAACTATGGCTACACCTTC
CDR3aa: CASSPQTNYGYTF
j_gene: TRBJ1-2
v_gene: TRBV7-2
len: 13
abundance: few
d_gene: -

CDR3nt: TGTGCCAGCAGCCAATGGGGGATCGTAGTGAGACTAGCGGGGGGCGATAGCACAGATACGCAGTATTTT
CDR3aa: CASSQWGIVVRLAGGDSTDTQYF
j_gene: TRBJ2-3
v_gene: TRBV4-2
len: 23
abundance: -
d_gene: TRBD2

CDR3nt: TGTGCCAGCAGTTCGGCCCTCGGGTTCCCCCTCCACTTT
CDR3aa: CASSSALGFPLHF
j_gene: TRBJ1-6
v_gene: TRBV2
len: 13
abundance: -
d_gene: -

CDR3nt: TGTGCCAGCAGCTCCCGGGACCTCTACGAGCAGTACTTC
CDR3aa: CASSSRDLYEQYF
j_gene: TRBJ2-7
v_gene: TRBV11-2
len: 13
abundance: few
d_gene: -

CDR3nt: TGTGCCAGCAGTAGACAGGGTATCTCCTATAATTCACCCCTCCACTTT
CDR3aa: CASSRQGISYNSPLHF
j_gene: TRBJ1-6
v_gene: TRBV2
len: 16
abundance: -
d_gene: TRBD1

CDR3nt: TGTGCCAGCAGCCGAGGGTCGTTCGGGGAAGCTTTCTTT
CDR3aa: CASSRGSFGEAFF
j_gene: TRBJ1-1
v_gene: TRBV7-8
len: 13
abundance: -
d_gene: -

CDR3nt: TGTGCCAGTAGTTCAGGGGGGCCCACTGAAGCTTTCTTT
CDR3aa: CASSSGGPTEAFF
j_gene: TRBJ1-1
v_gene: TRBV19
len: 13
abundance: few
d_gene: TRBD1

CDR3nt: TGCGCCAGCAGCCGAGGGACTAGCGGCTCCTACAATGAGCAGTTCTTC
CDR3aa: CASSRGTSGSYNEQFF
j_gene: TRBJ2-1
v_gene: TRBV5-1
len: 16
abundance: -
d_gene: TRBD2

CDR3nt: TGTGCCAGCAGCCTGGGACAGTATAATTCACCCCTCCACTTT
CDR3aa: CASSLGQYNSPLHF
j_gene: TRBJ1-6
v_gene: TRBV9
len: 14
abundance: few
d_gene: TRBD1

CDR3nt: TGTGCCAGCAGTGCCGAGCGGGGGGGGGAGACCCAGTACTTC
CDR3aa: CASSAERGGETQYF
j_gene: TRBJ2-5
v_gene: TRBV2
len: 14
abundance: -
d_gene: TRBD2

CDR3nt: TGCGCCAGCAGCTTACTGCAGGGTAATGAGCAGTTCTTC
CDR3aa: CASSLLQGNEQFF
j_gene: TRBJ2-1
v_gene: TRBV5-1
len: 13
abundance: -
d_gene: -

CDR3nt: TGTGCCAGCAGCGTCCACCCGACAGGGGGGGAAGCTTTCTTT
CDR3aa: CASSVHPTGGEAFF
j_gene: TRBJ1-1
v_gene: TRBV9
len: 14
abundance: -
d_gene: TRBD1

CDR3nt: TGTGCCAGCAGCGTAAGGGCAGCAAGGGCCAACGTCCTGACTTTC
CDR3aa: CASSVRAARANVLTF
j_gene: TRBJ2-6
v_gene: TRBV9
len: 15
abundance: -
d_gene: -

CDR3nt: TGTGCCAGCACCGGGACAGCCGACTATGGCTACACCTTC
CDR3aa: CASTGTADYGYTF
j_gene: TRBJ1-2
v_gene: TRBV6-5
len: 13
abundance: -
d_gene: TRBD1

CDR3nt: TGTGCCAGCAGTGGACAGGGGAGTAGCTATGGCTACACCTTC
CDR3aa: CASSGQGSSYGYTF
j_gene: TRBJ1-2
v_gene: TRBV2
len: 14
abundance: few
d_gene: TRBD1

CDR3nt: TGTGCCAGCTCACCTACCACACAGACCAATCAGCCCCAGCATTTT
CDR3aa: CASSPTTQTNQPQHF
j_gene: TRBJ1-5
v_gene: TRBV18
len: 15
abundance: few
d_gene: -

CDR3nt: TGTGCCACGGCGGCGCATTCACCCCTCCACTTT
CDR3aa: CATAAHSPLHF
j_gene: TRBJ1-6
v_gene: TRBV6-6
len: 11
abundance: few
d_gene: -

CDR3nt: TGTGCCAGCAGTTTATTGGGAACCGGCGAAAAACTGTTTTTT
CDR3aa: CASSLLGTGEKLFF
j_gene: TRBJ1-4
v_gene: TRBV27
len: 14
abundance: -
d_gene: -

CDR3nt: TGTGCCAGCAGCCGAAACAGGGTAGAGGCCCAGCATTTT
CDR3aa: CASSRNRVEAQHF
j_gene: TRBJ1-5
v_gene: TRBV7-2
len: 13
abundance: once
d_gene: -

CDR3nt: TGCGCCAGCAGCTTGGAGGGGGCTCCGGAAAAACTGTTTTTT
CDR3aa: CASSLEGAPEKLFF
j_gene: TRBJ1-4
v_gene: TRBV5-1
len: 14
abundance: -
d_gene: TRBD1

CDR3nt: TGTGCCAGCAGTGAGTTGTGGGTTGAGACCCAGTACTTC
CDR3aa: CASSELWVETQYF
j_gene: TRBJ2-5
v_gene: TRBV6-1
len: 13
abundance: -
d_gene: -

CDR3nt: TGCGCCAGCAGCTTGGGGTTACATGGGGCGGGAGAGACCCAGTACTTC
CDR3aa: CASSLGLHGAGETQYF
j_gene: TRBJ2-5
v_gene: TRBV5-1
len: 16
abundance: -
d_gene: -

CDR3nt: TGTGCCAGCAATGAGGGACGGAGAGCCGAGCAGTACTTC
CDR3aa: CASNEGRRAEQYF
j_gene: TRBJ2-7
v_gene: TRBV28
len: 13
abundance: few
d_gene: -